This is a list of T cell receptor beta chains from one sample in a study of blood T cell repertoires in COVID-19. Sequencing used immunoSEQ multiplex PCR; TCRdb keeps in-frame clones, though not all of them. The sample holds over 200,000 clones, around 80% seen once. Material for sequencing was peripheral blood. The receptors here all came from a man older than 75 with acute or convalescent COVID-19. Each CDR3 is given with its conserved first and last residue. The D gene is left open where the match is weak. Clone size is shown for a subset of rows, as once, few, many or a class of expanded clone.

TRBJ2-7	TRBD1	TRBV18	.	CASSPGQGSSYEQYF	TGTGCCAGCTCACCGGGACAGGGGAGCTCCTACGAGCAGTACTTC
TRBJ1-5	.	TRBV6-5	.	CASNYAGDQPQHF	TGTGCCAGCAATTACGCAGGGGATCAGCCCCAGCATTTT
TRBJ1-1	.	TRBV7-2	.	CASSQGGWGTEAFF	TGTGCCAGCAGCCAAGGGGGTTGGGGAACTGAAGCTTTCTTT
TRBJ1-5	TRBD1	TRBV2	.	CASSSDRGSQPQHF	TGTGCCAGCAGTTCAGACAGGGGAAGTCAGCCCCAGCATTTT
TRBJ2-1	.	TRBV11-2	.	CASSLGQSSYNEQFF	TGTGCCAGCAGCTTAGGACAGAGCTCCTACAATGAGCAGTTCTTC
TRBJ2-2	TRBD1	TRBV6-2/TRBV6-3	.	CASSFIDRAGELFF	TGTGCCAGCAGTTTCATCGACAGGGCCGGGGAGCTGTTTTTT
TRBJ2-7	.	TRBV28	.	CATLQGPAEQYF	TGTGCGACCCTACAGGGTCCGGCCGAGCAGTACTTC
TRBJ1-6	.	TRBV6-1	.	CASSELMVRQGYNSPLHF	TGTGCCAGCAGTGAACTAATGGTTCGGCAGGGGTATAATTCACCCCTCCACTTT
TRBJ2-7	.	TRBV5-1	.	CASSPAGSPYEQYF	TGCGCCAGCAGCCCGGCCGGGAGCCCCTACGAGCAGTACTTC
TRBJ2-7	.	TRBV11-1	few	CASSLGSAGEQYF	TGTGCCAGCAGCCTTGGGTCCGCGGGGGAGCAGTACTTC
TRBJ1-1	TRBD1	TRBV2	.	CASSAGDRGRTEAFF	TGTGCCAGCAGTGCTGGGGACAGGGGACGGACTGAAGCTTTCTTT
TRBJ1-3	.	TRBV24-1	.	CATSDSTGITIYF	TGTGCCACCAGTGATTCCACAGGGATCACCATATATTTT
TRBJ2-2	TRBD1	TRBV5-1	.	CASSLAGQGNTGELFF	TGCGCCAGCAGCTTGGCCGGACAGGGGAACACCGGGGAGCTGTTTTTT
TRBJ2-1	TRBD2	TRBV5-1	.	CASSTGLAGGPHNEQFF	TGCGCCAGCAGCACGGGACTAGCGGGAGGGCCGCACAATGAGCAGTTCTTC
TRBJ2-3	TRBD2	TRBV7-9	once	CASSLVTSGGAGVYDTQYF	TGTGCCAGCAGCTTAGTCACTAGCGGGGGGGCCGGAGTTTATGATACGCAGTATTTT
TRBJ1-4	.	TRBV25-1	.	CASSRSIGATNEKLFF	TGTGCCAGCAGTCGGTCAATCGGGGCAACTAATGAAAAACTGTTTTTT
TRBJ2-3	.	TRBV28	.	CASSGHRPTDTQYF	TGTGCCAGCAGCGGACACCGGCCCACAGATACGCAGTATTTT
TRBJ1-4	.	TRBV6-5	few	CASSTSHAEKLFF	TGTGCCAGCAGTACAAGTCACGCCGAAAAACTGTTTTTT